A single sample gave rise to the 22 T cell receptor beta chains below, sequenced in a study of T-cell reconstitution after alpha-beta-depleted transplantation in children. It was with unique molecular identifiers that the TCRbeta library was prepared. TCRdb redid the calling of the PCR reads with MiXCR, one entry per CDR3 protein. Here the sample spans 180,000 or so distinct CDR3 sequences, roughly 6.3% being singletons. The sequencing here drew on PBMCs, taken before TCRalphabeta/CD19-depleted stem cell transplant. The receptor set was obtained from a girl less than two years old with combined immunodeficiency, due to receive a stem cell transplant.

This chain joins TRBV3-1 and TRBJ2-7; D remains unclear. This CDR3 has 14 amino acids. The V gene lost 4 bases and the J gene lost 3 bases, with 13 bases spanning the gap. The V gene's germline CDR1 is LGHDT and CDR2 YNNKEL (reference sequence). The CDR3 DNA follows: TGTGCCAGCAGCCCAGGCCGGGTGCTCTACGAGCAGTACTTC. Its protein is CASSPGRVLYEQYF.

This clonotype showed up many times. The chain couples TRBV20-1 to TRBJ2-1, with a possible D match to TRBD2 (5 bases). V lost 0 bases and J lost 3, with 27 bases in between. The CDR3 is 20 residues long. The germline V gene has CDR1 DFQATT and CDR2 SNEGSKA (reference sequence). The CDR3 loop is CSARDSPRISLDGNYNEQFF. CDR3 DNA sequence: TGCAGTGCTAGAGATTCTCCAAGGATCTCTTTGGACGGGAACTACAATGAGCAGTTCTTC.

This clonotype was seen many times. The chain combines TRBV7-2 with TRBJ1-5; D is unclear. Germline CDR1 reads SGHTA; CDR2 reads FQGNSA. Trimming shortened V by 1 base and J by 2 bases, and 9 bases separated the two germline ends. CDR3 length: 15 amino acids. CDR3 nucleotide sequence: TGTGCCAGCAGCTTAGGCCAGATCGGCAATCAGCCCCAGCATTTT. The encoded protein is CASSLGQIGNQPQHF. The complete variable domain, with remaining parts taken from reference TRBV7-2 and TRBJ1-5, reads GAGVSQSPSNKVTEKGKDVELRCDPISGHTALYWYRQSLGQGLEFLIYFQGNSAPDKSGLPSDRFSAERTGGSVSTLTIQRTQQEDSAVYLCASSLGQIGNQPQHFGDGTRLSIL.

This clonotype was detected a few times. This chain's CDR3 is CASSLDAPSLPYEQYF. The CDR3 region has the DNA TGTGCCAGCAGCTTAGACGCCCCCTCCCTACCCTACGAGCAGTACTTC. The chain uses TRBV7-2 and TRBJ2-7; D is ambiguous. Trimming shortened V by 1 base and J by 2 bases, and 15 bases separated the two germline ends. The CDR3 sequence is 16 residues long. The germline CDR1 and CDR2 sequences are SGHTA and FQGNSA.

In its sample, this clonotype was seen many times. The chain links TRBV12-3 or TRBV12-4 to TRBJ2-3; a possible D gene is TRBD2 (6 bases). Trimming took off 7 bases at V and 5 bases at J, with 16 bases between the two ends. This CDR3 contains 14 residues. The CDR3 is CASIPGGMVDTQYF. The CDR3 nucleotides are TGTGCCAGCATCCCTGGGGGGATGGTAGATACGCAGTATTTT.

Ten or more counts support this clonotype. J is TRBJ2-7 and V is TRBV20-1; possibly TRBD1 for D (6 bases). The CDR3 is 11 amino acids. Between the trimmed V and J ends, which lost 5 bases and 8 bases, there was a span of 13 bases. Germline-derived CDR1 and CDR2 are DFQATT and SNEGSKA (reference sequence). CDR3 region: CSAPTGNKQYF. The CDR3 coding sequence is TGCAGTGCTCCGACAGGCAATAAGCAGTACTTC.

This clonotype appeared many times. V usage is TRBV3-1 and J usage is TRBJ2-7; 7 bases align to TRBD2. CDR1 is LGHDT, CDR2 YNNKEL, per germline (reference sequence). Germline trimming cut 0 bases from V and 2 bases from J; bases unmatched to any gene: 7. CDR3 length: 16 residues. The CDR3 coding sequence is TGTGCCAGCAGCCAAGATCTGGGGGGGATCCCCTACGAGCAGTACTTC. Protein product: CASSQDLGGIPYEQYF.

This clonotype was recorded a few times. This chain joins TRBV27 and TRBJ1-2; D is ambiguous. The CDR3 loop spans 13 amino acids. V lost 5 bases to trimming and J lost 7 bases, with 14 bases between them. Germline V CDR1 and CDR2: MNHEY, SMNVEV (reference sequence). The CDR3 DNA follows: TGTGCCAGCAGTCACTTGCTCGCGCGTGGCTACACCTTC. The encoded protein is CASSHLLARGYTF.

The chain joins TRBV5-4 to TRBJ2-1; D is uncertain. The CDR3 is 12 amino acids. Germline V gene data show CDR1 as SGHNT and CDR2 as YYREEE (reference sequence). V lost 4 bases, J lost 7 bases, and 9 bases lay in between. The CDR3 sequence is CASSLRRNEQFF. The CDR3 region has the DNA TGTGCCAGCAGCCTAAGGCGGAATGAGCAGTTCTTC.

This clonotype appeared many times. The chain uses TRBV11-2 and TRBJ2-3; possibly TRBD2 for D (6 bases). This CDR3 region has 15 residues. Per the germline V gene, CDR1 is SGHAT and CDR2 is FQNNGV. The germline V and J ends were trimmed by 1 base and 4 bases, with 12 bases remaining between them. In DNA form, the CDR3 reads TGTGCCAGCAGCTTAGTCTCGGGAGTCCCAGATACGCAGTATTTT. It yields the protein CASSLVSGVPDTQYF.

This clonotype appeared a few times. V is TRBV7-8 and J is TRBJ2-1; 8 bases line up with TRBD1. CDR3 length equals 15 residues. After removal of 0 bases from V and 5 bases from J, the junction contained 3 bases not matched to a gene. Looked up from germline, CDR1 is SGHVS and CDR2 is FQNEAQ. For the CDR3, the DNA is TGTGCCAGCAGCTTAGCGACAGGGGTTGACAATGAGCAGTTCTTC. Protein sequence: CASSLATGVDNEQFF. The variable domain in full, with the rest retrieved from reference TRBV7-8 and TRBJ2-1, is GAGVSQSPRYKVAKRGQDVALRCDPISGHVSLFWYQQALGQGPEFLTYFQNEAQLDKSGLPSDRFFAERPEGSVSTLKIQRTQQEDSAVYLCASSLATGVDNEQFFGPGTRLTVL.

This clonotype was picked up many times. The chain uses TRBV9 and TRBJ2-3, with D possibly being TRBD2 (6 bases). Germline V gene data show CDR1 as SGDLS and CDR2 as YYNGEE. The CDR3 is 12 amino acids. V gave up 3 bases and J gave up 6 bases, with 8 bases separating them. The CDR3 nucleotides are TGTGCCAGCAGCGGACTAGGGGATACGCAGTATTTT. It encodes CASSGLGDTQYF.

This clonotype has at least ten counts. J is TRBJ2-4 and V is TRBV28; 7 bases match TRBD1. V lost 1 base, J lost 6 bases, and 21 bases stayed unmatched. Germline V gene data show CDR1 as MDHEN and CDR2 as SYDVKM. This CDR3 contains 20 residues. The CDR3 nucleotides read TGTGCCAGCAGTTTATATCCTCTACACCGGGGACAGCCGGATTTAAACATTCAGTACTTC. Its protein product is CASSLYPLHRGQPDLNIQYF.

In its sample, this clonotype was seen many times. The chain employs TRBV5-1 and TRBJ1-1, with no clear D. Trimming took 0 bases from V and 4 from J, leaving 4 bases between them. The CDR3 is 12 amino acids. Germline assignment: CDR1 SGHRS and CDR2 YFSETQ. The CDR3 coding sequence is TGCGCCAGCAGCTTGGGACCCACTGAAGCTTTCTTT. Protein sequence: CASSLGPTEAFF.

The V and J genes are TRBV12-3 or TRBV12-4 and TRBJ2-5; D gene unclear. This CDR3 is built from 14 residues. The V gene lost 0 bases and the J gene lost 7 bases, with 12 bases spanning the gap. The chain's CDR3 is CASSLALGSGTQYF. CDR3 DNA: TGTGCCAGCAGTTTAGCGCTTGGGTCGGGGACCCAGTACTTC.

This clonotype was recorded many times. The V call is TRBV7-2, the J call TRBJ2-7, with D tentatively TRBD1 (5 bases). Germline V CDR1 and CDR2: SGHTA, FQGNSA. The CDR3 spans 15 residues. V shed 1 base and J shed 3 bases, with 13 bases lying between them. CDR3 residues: CASSLVWQGNYEQYF. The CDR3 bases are TGTGCCAGCAGCTTAGTTTGGCAGGGCAACTACGAGCAGTACTTC.

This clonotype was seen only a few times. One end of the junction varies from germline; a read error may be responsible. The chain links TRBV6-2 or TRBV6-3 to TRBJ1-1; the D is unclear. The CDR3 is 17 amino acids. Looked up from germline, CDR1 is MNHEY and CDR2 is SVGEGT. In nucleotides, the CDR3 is TGTGCCAGCAGCTACTTGCCCCCGTCCGTCGATGGCACTGAAGCTTTCTTT. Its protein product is CASSYLPPSVDGTEAFF.

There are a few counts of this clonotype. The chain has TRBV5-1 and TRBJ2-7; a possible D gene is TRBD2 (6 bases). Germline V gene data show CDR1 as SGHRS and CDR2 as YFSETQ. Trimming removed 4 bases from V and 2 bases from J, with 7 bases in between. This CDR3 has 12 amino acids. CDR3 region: CASSGGTYEQYF. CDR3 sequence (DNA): TGCGCCAGCAGCGGCGGGACCTACGAGCAGTACTTC.

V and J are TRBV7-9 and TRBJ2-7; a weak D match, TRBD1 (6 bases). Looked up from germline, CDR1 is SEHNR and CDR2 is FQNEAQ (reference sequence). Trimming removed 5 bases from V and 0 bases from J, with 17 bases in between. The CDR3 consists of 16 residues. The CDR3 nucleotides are TGTGCCAGCAGCCCGAGACAACAGGGTCGCTCCTACGAGCAGTACTTC. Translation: CASSPRQQGRSYEQYF.

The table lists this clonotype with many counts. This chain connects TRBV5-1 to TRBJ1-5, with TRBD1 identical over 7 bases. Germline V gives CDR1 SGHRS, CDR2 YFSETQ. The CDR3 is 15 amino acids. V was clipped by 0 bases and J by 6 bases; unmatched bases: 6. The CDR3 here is CASSLGQGDGQPQHF. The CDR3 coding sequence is TGCGCCAGCAGCTTGGGGCAGGGGGACGGTCAGCCCCAGCATTTT.

The CDR3: CASSADPGLKAFF. Here the CDR3 DNA reads TGTGCCAGCAGCGCCGATCCGGGACTTAAAGCTTTCTTT. This sequence joins TRBV7-6 and TRBJ1-1; D is perhaps TRBD1 (5 bases). Germline V CDR1 and CDR2: SGHVS, FNYEAQ. This CDR3 region has 13 residues. The V end was cut by 5 bases, the J end by 9 bases, with 16 bases between.

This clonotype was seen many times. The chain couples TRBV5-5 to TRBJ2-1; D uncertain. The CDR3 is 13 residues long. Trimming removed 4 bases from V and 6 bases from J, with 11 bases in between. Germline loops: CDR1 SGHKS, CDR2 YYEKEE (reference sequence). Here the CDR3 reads CASSPTGRNEQFF. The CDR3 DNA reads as TGTGCCAGCAGCCCAACCGGACGCAATGAGCAGTTCTTC.